Listed below are T cell receptor beta chains from one sample, sequenced in a study of blood T cell repertoires in COVID-19. The protocol was immunoSEQ multiplex PCR, while the TCRdb copy is restricted to in-frame clones and leaves out a portion. The data hold roughly 260,000 clones, with 75% to 90% observed a single time. Source material: PBMCs or T cells enriched from blood (not recorded which). These receptors all come from a woman between 45 and 60 years old who had recovered from COVID-19. CDR3s include the opening cysteine and the closing phenylalanine or tryptophan. D genes are given only for firm matches. Clone size is shown for a subset of rows, as once, few, many or a class of expanded clone.

>TRBJ1-2|NA|TRBV9|NA
TGTGCCAGCAGCGCCCTAAGTACTGGCTACACCTTC
CASSALSTGYTF
>TRBJ1-3|once|TRBV6-5|TRBD1
TGTGCCAGCAGGGCAGACAGGGGCTCTGGAAACACCATATATTTT
CASRADRGSGNTIYF
>TRBJ2-2|NA|TRBV27|TRBD2
TGTGCCAGCAGTGAGGGAGCGCGGGAGGCGAACACCGGGGAGCTGTTTTTT
CASSEGAREANTGELFF
>TRBJ2-7|NA|TRBV18|NA
TGTGCCAGCTCACCCCTCCCAGGGTTTGGGTCCTACGAGCAGTACTTC
CASSPLPGFGSYEQYF
>TRBJ2-1|NA|TRBV10-1|TRBD2
TGCGCCAGCAGTGAGTCCGGTAGCGGGAGGACCCACAATGAGCAGTTCTTC
CASSESGSGRTHNEQFF
>TRBJ2-7|few|TRBV27|NA
TGTGCCAGCAGTTTTCGGTTCTCCTACGAGCAGTACTTC
CASSFRFSYEQYF
>TRBJ1-1|few|TRBV5-1|TRBD1
TGCGCCAGCAGCGGAGACAGGGGTGTGGACACTGAAGCTTTCTTT
CASSGDRGVDTEAFF
>TRBJ2-1|NA|TRBV4-2|NA
TGTGCCAGCAGCCATGAGGACTCCGGCTCCTACAATGAGCAGTTCTTC
CASSHEDSGSYNEQFF
>TRBJ2-2|NA|TRBV6-5|TRBD2
TGTGCCAGCCAGCGGGAGGGCCAAGCCGGGGAGCTGTTTTTT
CASQREGQAGELFF
>TRBJ2-6|NA|TRBV15|NA
TGTGCCACCAGCAGGGCGTGGGACACTAAGCGCTCTGGGGCCAACGTCCTGACTTTC
CATSRAWDTKRSGANVLTF
>TRBJ2-3|NA|TRBV9|TRBD2
TGTGCCAGCAGCCGAATCCTTTGGACTAGCGGCACAGATACGCAGTATTTT
CASSRILWTSGTDTQYF
>TRBJ1-1|NA|TRBV18|NA
TGTGCCAGCTCACCTGCACAGTTGAGGAACACTGAAGCTTTCTTT
CASSPAQLRNTEAFF
>TRBJ1-2|NA|TRBV5-4|NA
TGTGCCAGCAGCGGCGGGATCGGCAGCCCTGGATGGGTCGGCTACACCTTC
CASSGGIGSPGWVGYTF
>TRBJ1-1|NA|TRBV6-5|TRBD1
TGTGCCAGCAGGACAGGGGCGGTTTACACTGAAGCTTTCTTT
CASRTGAVYTEAFF
>TRBJ1-4|NA|TRBV6-5|NA
TGTGCCAGCAGGCTACAGGGTCATAATGAAAAACTGTTTTTT
CASRLQGHNEKLFF
>TRBJ2-3|NA|TRBV6-5|TRBD2
TGTGCCAGTCCTCTCAGCGGGAGCGGCACAGATACGCAGTATTTT
CASPLSGSGTDTQYF
>TRBJ1-2|NA|TRBV28|NA
TGTGCCAGCAGTCCCCCCTTGAACTATGGCTACACCTTC
CASSPPLNYGYTF
>TRBJ2-3|NA|TRBV5-1|NA
TGCGCCAGCACACAGAAGGATACGCAGTATTTT
CASTQKDTQYF
>TRBJ2-7|NA|TRBV5-1|TRBD2
TGCGCCAGCAGCTTGCCTCAACTAGCGGGAGTGTCCGAGCAGTACTTC
CASSLPQLAGVSEQYF